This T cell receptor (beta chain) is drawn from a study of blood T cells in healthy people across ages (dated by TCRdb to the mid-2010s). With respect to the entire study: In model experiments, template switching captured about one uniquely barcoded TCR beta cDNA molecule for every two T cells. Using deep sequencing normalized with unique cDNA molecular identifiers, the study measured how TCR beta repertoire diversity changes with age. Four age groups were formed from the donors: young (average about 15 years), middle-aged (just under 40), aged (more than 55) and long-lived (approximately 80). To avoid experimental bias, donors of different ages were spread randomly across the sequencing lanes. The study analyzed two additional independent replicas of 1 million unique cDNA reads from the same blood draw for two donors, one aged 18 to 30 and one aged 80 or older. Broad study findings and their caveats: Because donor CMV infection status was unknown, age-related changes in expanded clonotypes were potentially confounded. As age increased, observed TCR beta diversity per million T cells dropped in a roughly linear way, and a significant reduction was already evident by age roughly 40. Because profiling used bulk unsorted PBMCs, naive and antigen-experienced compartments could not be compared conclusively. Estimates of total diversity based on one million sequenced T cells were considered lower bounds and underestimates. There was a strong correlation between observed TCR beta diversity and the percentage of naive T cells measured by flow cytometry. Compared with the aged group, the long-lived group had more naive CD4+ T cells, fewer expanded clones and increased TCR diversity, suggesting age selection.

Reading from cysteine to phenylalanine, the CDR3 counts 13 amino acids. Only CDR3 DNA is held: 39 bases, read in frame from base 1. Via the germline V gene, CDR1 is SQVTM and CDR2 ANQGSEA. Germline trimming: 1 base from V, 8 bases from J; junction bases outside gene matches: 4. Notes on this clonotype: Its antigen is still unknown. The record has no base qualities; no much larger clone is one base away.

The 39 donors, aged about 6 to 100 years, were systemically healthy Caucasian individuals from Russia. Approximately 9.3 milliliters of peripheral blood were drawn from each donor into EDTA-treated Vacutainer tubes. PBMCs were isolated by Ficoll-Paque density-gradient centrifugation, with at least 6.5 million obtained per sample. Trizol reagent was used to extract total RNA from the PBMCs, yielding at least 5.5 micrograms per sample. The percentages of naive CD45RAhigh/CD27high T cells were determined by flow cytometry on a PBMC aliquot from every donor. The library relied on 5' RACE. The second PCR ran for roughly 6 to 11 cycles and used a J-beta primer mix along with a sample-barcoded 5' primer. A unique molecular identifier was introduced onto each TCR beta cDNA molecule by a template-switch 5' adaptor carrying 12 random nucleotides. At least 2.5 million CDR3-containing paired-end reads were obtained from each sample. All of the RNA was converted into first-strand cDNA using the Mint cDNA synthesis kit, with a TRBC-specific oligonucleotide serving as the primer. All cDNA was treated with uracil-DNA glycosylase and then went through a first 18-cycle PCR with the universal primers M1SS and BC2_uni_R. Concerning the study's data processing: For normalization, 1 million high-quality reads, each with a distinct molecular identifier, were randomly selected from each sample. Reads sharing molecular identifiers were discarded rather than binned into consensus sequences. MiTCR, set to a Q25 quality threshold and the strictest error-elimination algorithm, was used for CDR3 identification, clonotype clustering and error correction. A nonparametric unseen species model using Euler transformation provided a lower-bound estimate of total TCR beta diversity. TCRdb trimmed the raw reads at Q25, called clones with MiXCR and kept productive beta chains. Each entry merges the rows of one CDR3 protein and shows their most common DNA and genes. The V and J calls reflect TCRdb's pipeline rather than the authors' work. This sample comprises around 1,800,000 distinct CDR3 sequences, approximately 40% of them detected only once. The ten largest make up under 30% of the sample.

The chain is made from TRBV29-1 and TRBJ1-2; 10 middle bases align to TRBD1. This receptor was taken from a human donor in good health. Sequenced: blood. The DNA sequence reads TGCAGCGTTGAAGGAGGGACAGGGGAAGGCTACACCTTC. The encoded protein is CSVEGGTGEGYTF.